Here is one T cell receptor beta chain with its context. As yet, its antigen is unknown. The sample comes from a study of T cells expressing NK-cell markers. In the study overall: Sorted CD3+CD56-NKG2C+, CD3+CD56+NKG2C- and CD3+CD56+NKG2C+ T cells were the source of the TCR beta repertoires.

The CDR3 length is 18 residues. Germline loops: CDR1 SEHNR, CDR2 FQNEAQ (reference sequence). Study-wide results and limits: Dominant NKG2C+ clonotypes accounted for roughly 1.0-7.0% of CD8+ T cells in 5 to 7 donors. Whether expanded NKG2C+ T cell clones recognized HCMV stayed uncertain.

TCRdb processed the 5' RACE reads again and assigns one entry to each CDR3 protein, with no DNA. Reported are 150,000 or so distinct CDR3 sequences; the ten largest clones contain 37%. The source material was blood T cells: a sorted CD56 or NKG2C T cell subset, CD4+ or CD8+ T cells, or bulk PBMC T cells (not recorded which). The TCR originated in a woman aged 45-60 years in good health. The chain is built from TRBV7-9 and TRBJ2-1; TCRdb gives TRBD2 as the D gene, but with no DNA this cannot be confirmed. The CDR3 sequence: CPSSLNSGRPSSYNEQFF. The full variable domain, its missing parts supplied by reference TRBV7-9 and TRBJ2-1, is DTGVSQNPRHKITKRGQNVTFRCDPISEHNRLYWYRQTLGQGPEFLTYFQNEAQLEKSRLLSDRFSAERPKGSFSTLEIQRTEQGDSAMYLCPSSLNSGRPSSYNEQFFGPGTRLTVL.